The TCR beta chain under discussion was sequenced for a study of identical twins. TCRdb independently ran MiXCR on the 5' RACE reads; one entry per CDR3 protein. The sample holds 1.5 million to 2 million distinct CDR3 sequences; roughly 35% are singletons and the top ten take 0.25% to 0.3%. The J segment lost 0 bases and the V segment lost 3 bases, leaving 7 bases of the junction unmatched. This CDR3 has 15 residues. Germline lookup yields CDR1 GTSNPN and CDR2 SVGIG (reference sequence). The sample comprised cord blood. The clonotype originates from a newborn girl in good health. V usage is TRBV30 and J usage is TRBJ1-2, with TRBD1 matching over 7 bases. CDR3 nucleotides: TGTGCCTGGAGGACCAGGGGGAGGACTAACTATGGCTACACCTTC. Translation: CAWRTRGRTNYGYTF.